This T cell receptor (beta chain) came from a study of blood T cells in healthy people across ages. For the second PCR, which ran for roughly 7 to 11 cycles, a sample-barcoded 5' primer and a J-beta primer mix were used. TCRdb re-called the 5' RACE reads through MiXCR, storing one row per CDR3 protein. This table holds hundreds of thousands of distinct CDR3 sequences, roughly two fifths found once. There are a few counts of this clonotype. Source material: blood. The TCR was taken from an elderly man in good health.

The CDR3 is CSVAETGLSNEKLFF. The CDR3 nucleotides read TGCAGCGTTGCGGAGACAGGGCTTTCTAATGAAAAACTGTTTTTT. V usage is TRBV29-1 and J usage is TRBJ1-4; 7 bases agree with TRBD1. In germline, CDR1 is SQVTM, CDR2 ANQGSEA. The CDR3 is 15 residues long. V shed 4 bases and J 3 bases; nucleotides not matched to a gene: 8. The variable domain in full, completed from reference TRBV29-1 and TRBJ1-4, reads SAVISQKPSRDICQRGTSLTIQCQVDSQVTMMFWYRQQPGQSLTLIATANQGSEATYESGFVIDKFPISRPNLTFSTLTVSNMSPEDSSIYLCSVAETGLSNEKLFFGSGTQLSVL.